These 29 T cell receptor beta chains were sequenced from one sample in a study of cytomegalovirus exposure and HLA in healthy donors. Researchers ran the PCR with 60 Vbeta and 13 Jbeta primers. Sequencing used immunoSEQ multiplex PCR; TCRdb keeps in-frame clones, though not all of them. This sample has about 120,000 clones, with less than 75% found just once. Input material: PBMCs. The receptors come from a woman in her 40s in good health and CMV-seronegative.

The J gene is TRBJ1-4, the V gene TRBV5-6; D is unclear. Trimming took 3 bases from V and 5 from J, leaving 8 bases between them. This CDR3 has 13 amino acids. Germline V gene data show CDR1 as SGHDT and CDR2 as YYEEEE. CDR3 residues: CASSSALNEKLFF. Here the CDR3 DNA reads TGTGCCAGCAGCTCAGCGTTGAATGAAAAACTGTTTTTT. Full variable domain (missing parts from reference TRBV5-6 and TRBJ1-4): DAGVTQSPTHLIKTRGQQVTLRCSPKSGHDTVSWYQQALGQGPQFIFQYYEEEERQRGNFPDRFSGHQFPNYSSELNVNALLLGDSALYLCASSSALNEKLFFGSGTQLSVL.

This clone was picked up one time. V is TRBV5-1 and J is TRBJ2-7; TRBD1 aligns across 10 bases. The CDR3 sequence is 15 residues long. V lost 3 bases, J lost 4 bases, and 7 bases stayed unmatched. The germline gives CDR1 SGHRS, CDR2 YFSETQ. As DNA, the CDR3 is TGCGCCAGCAGCTCCTATAGACAGGGGGCTTACGAGCAGTACTTC. Its protein is CASSSYRQGAYEQYF.

The chain combines TRBV6-4 with TRBJ2-3; 11 nucleotides agree with TRBD2. This CDR3 comprises 17 residues. The trim removed 0 bases at V and 7 bases at J, leaving 9 bases unmatched. Looked up from germline, CDR1 is MRHNA and CDR2 is SNTAGT. The CDR3 reads CASSDSHSGGAVNTQYF. In DNA, the CDR3 is TGTGCCAGCAGTGACTCCCATAGCGGGGGGGCCGTCAATACGCAGTATTTT.

The CDR3: CASSPAGNQPQHF. The CDR3, as DNA: TGTGCCAGCAGCCCAGCGGGAAATCAGCCCCAGCATTTT. The chain recombines TRBV5-6 with TRBJ1-5; no clear D gene. The germline V gene has CDR1 SGHDT and CDR2 YYEEEE. The CDR3 covers 13 residues. The V and J ends lost 4 bases and 4 bases respectively, with 9 bases between them.

V and J are TRBV6-7 and TRBJ1-5, with a possible D match to TRBD1 (6 bases). TRBV6-7 is treated as an ORF (open reading frame) with a function not yet certain. The V end lost 6 bases, the J end lost 2 bases, and 17 bases lay between the germline ends. CDR3 length: 16 amino acids. The CDR3 reads CASRPSSRGGNQPQHF. In DNA form, the CDR3 reads TGTGCCAGCAGACCCAGTAGCAGGGGTGGCAATCAGCCCCAGCATTTT.

The chain employs TRBV30 and TRBJ1-2; D uncertain. The V end lost 2 bases, the J end lost 9 bases, and 37 bases lay between the germline ends. The CDR3 totals 20 residues. The germline gives CDR1 GTSNPN, CDR2 SVGIG (reference sequence). Here the CDR3 reads CAWSPRINLTRILWTRRYTF. CDR3 nucleotides: TGTGCCTGGAGTCCACGAATAAATTTAACCAGGATCTTATGGACTCGGCGCTACACCTTC. The complete variable domain, with remaining parts taken from reference TRBV30 and TRBJ1-2, reads SQTIHQWPATLVQPVGSPLSLECTVEGTSNPNLYWYRQAAGRGLQLLFYSVGIGQISSEVPQNLSASRPQDRQFILSSKKLLLSDSGFYLCAWSPRINLTRILWTRRYTFGSGTRLTVV.

This clone came up once. The chain joins TRBV11-2 to TRBJ2-2; D not certain. This CDR3 contains 15 residues. Germline V lookup: CDR1 SGHAT, CDR2 FQNNGV. V was shortened by 5 bases and J by 1 base, with 11 bases between the two germline ends. The DNA for the CDR3 is TGTGCCAGCAGCCCCCTATTGAAGAACACCGGGGAGCTGTTTTTT. It specifies CASSPLLKNTGELFF.

The chain joins TRBV7-3 to TRBJ1-2; 10 positions match TRBD1. CDR1 SGHTA and CDR2 FQGTGA come from the germline V gene. The length of the CDR3 is 14 residues. J gave up 3 bases and V 6 bases, and 4 bases lay outside the gene matches. This CDR3 is CASSPTGGDYGYTF. DNA for the CDR3: TGTGCCAGCAGTCCGACAGGGGGCGACTATGGCTACACCTTC. The full variable domain, in which reference TRBV7-3 and TRBJ1-2 provide the parts outside the CDR3, is GAGVSQTPSNKVTEKGKYVELRCDPISGHTALYWYRQSLGQGPEFLIYFQGTGAADDSGLPNDRFFAVRPEGSVSTLKIQRTERGDSAVYLCASSPTGGDYGYTFGSGTRLTVV.

The chain carries TRBV27 and TRBJ1-2, with D possibly TRBD1 on 5 matching bases. V lost 3 bases, J lost 3 bases, and 14 bases lay in between. Germline-derived CDR1 and CDR2 are MNHEY and SMNVEV (reference sequence). This CDR3 is 15 amino acids long. The CDR3 reads CASSLGGGADYGYTF. In DNA, the CDR3 is TGTGCCAGCAGTTTGGGGGGAGGGGCCGACTATGGCTACACCTTC.

The chain uses TRBV7-3 and TRBJ1-2; TRBD1 is a possible D gene (6 bases). V was pared by 1 base and J by 8 bases, with 11 bases between. The CDR3 runs 13 residues. Germline loops: CDR1 SGHTA, CDR2 FQGTGA. The CDR3 loop reads CASSLMPGEGYTF. CDR3 sequence (DNA): TGTGCCAGCAGCTTAATGCCAGGGGAAGGCTACACCTTC.

The genes are TRBV27 and TRBJ2-6; D may be TRBD1 (8 bases). Germline V CDR1 and CDR2: MNHEY, SMNVEV (reference sequence). Trimming pared 3 bases from V and 2 bases from J, leaving 23 bases between. The CDR3 spans 20 residues. CDR3 residues: CASSFGRTGKSIPGANVLTF. The DNA for the CDR3 is TGTGCCAGCAGTTTCGGGAGGACAGGGAAAAGCATACCTGGGGCCAACGTCCTGACTTTC.

This chain joins TRBV28 and TRBJ2-3, with D unresolved. V was cut by 6 bases and J by 2 bases, with 15 bases left in between. CDR3 length equals 15 residues. Per the germline V gene, CDR1 is MDHEN and CDR2 is SYDVKM. CDR3 bases: TGTGCCAGCAGCCCTACCCTTTCCTTCACAGATACGCAGTATTTT. Its protein product is CASSPTLSFTDTQYF.

The rearrangement uses TRBV6-1 and TRBJ1-5; a weak D match, TRBD1 (5 bases). Trimming removed 0 bases at V and 7 bases at J, with 13 bases between. Germline V gene lookup returns CDR1 MNHNS and CDR2 SASEGT. The CDR3 length is 15 residues. The CDR3 is CASSEALRQGQPQHF. The CDR3 nucleotides are TGTGCCAGCAGTGAAGCGTTACGTCAGGGCCAGCCCCAGCATTTT.

This clone turned up a few times. The V call is TRBV6-5, the J call TRBJ1-3, with a possible D match to TRBD1 (6 bases). The CDR3 extends over 15 amino acids. Trimming removed 3 bases from V and 0 bases from J, with 9 bases in between. The germline gives CDR1 MNHEY, CDR2 SVGAGI. This CDR3 reads CASSYGGPSGNTIYF. In DNA form, the CDR3 reads TGTGCCAGCAGTTATGGGGGCCCCTCTGGAAACACCATATATTTT.

The V and J genes are TRBV19 and TRBJ2-1; TRBD2 aligns across 13 bases. Germline loops: CDR1 LNHDA, CDR2 SQIVND (reference sequence). V lost 6 bases to trimming and J lost 3 bases; unmatched junction nucleotides: 5. This CDR3 is 16 amino acids long. CDR3 amino acids: CASRPGLAGFYNEQFF. The CDR3 coding sequence is TGTGCCAGTAGGCCGGGACTAGCGGGGTTCTACAATGAGCAGTTCTTC. The full variable domain, rest sourced from reference TRBV19 and TRBJ2-1, is DGGITQSPKYLFRKEGQNVTLSCEQNLNHDAMYWYRQDPGQGLRLIYYSQIVNDFQKGDIAEGYSVSREKKESFPLTVTSAQKNPTAFYLCASRPGLAGFYNEQFFGPGTRLTVL.

A note on this clone: This specimen includes other DNA sequences encoding the same CDR3. CDR3 coding DNA: TGTGCCAGCAGCTTATCCGGGACTAGCCGCTACTCCTACAATGAGCAGTTCTTC. Its protein product is CASSLSGTSRYSYNEQFF. The chain uses TRBV9 and TRBJ2-1; 9 bases fit TRBD2. This CDR3 has 18 residues. Germline V CDR1 and CDR2: SGDLS, YYNGEE. V lost 4 bases to trimming and J lost 0 bases; unmatched junction nucleotides: 11.

This sequence joins TRBV5-5 and TRBJ1-5, with TRBD1 matching over 8 bases. Germline V CDR1 and CDR2: SGHKS, YYEKEE (reference sequence). V was clipped by 3 bases and J by 1 base; unmatched bases: 6. The CDR3 has 16 residues. CDR3 residues: CASSSRTGRSNQPQHF. CDR3 DNA sequence: TGTGCCAGCAGCTCCCGGACAGGGCGGAGCAATCAGCCCCAGCATTTT. The full variable domain, with the rest looked up from reference TRBV5-5 and TRBJ1-5, is DAGVTQSPTHLIKTRGQQVTLRCSPISGHKSVSWYQQVLGQGPQFIFQYYEKEERGRGNFPDRFSARQFPNYSSELNVNALLLGDSALYLCASSSRTGRSNQPQHFGDGTRLSIL.

The chain recombines TRBV7-9 with TRBJ2-7; unclear D gene. This CDR3 spans 15 amino acids. V dropped 4 bases and J dropped 3 bases, with 16 bases sitting between them. Per germline, CDR1 SEHNR and CDR2 FQNEAQ (reference sequence). The CDR3 DNA is TGTGCCAGCAGCTCCCTTGGCGGAAGCGACTACGAGCAGTACTTC. Encoded protein: CASSSLGGSDYEQYF.

J is TRBJ1-5 and V is TRBV18; the match to TRBD1 covers 9 bases. V trimming: 3 bases; J trimming: 4 bases; junction bases outside the gene matches: 4. Germline V gene data show CDR1 as KGHSH and CDR2 as LQKENI. This CDR3 comprises 15 residues. CDR3 residues: CASSPSGQGNQPQHF. The CDR3 DNA is TGTGCCAGCTCACCGAGTGGACAGGGGAATCAGCCCCAGCATTTT.

The V and J genes are TRBV7-2 and TRBJ2-5; tentatively, D is TRBD1 (6 bases). The DNA end lines up better with TRBJ2-7; the J call may be wrong. CDR1 SGHTA and CDR2 FQGNSA come from the germline V gene. This CDR3 has 15 amino acids. The CDR3 nucleotides are TGTGCCAGCAGCCCAACTTCGGGACACTCCTACGAGCAGTACTTC. It is translated as CASSPTSGHSYEQYF.

This clone was seen a handful of times. The chain uses TRBV7-2 and TRBJ2-1, with TRBD2 identical over 10 bases. The CDR3 has 19 residues. Unmatched junction bases numbered 13, after V lost 5 bases and J lost 0 bases. CDR1 is SGHTA, CDR2 FQGNSA, per germline. The CDR3 DNA is TGTGCCAGCAGCCTCGACCCCGGACTAGCGGTTAGCTCCTACAATGAGCAGTTCTTC. It translates to CASSLDPGLAVSSYNEQFF.

The sample holds a few counts of this clone. J is TRBJ1-6 and V is TRBV29-1; TRBD1 aligns across 9 bases. The CDR3 runs to 13 residues. Germline values: CDR1 SQVTM, CDR2 ANQGSEA. With 6 bases clipped from V and 9 bases from J, the junction kept 6 bases outside the gene matches. CDR3 region: CSVGDRETSPLHF. The CDR3 DNA reads as TGCAGCGTCGGGGACAGGGAAACTTCACCCCTCCACTTT.

This clone showed up just once. The chain combines TRBV6-1 with TRBJ2-5; 7 nucleotides align to TRBD1. J lost 5 bases, V lost 4 bases, and 10 bases had no gene match. This CDR3 spans 15 amino acids. Germline V gives CDR1 MNHNS, CDR2 SASEGT. CDR3 DNA sequence: TGTGCCAGCAGTGTGGAACAGGGGCCCGGGGAGACCCAGTACTTC. It yields the protein CASSVEQGPGETQYF.

The V gene is TRBV18, the J gene TRBJ1-1; the D gene is possibly TRBD1 (6 bases). The ends were cut back, 6 bases at V and 4 bases at J, with 12 bases in the middle. The CDR3 contains 13 residues. Germline V CDR1 and CDR2: KGHSH, LQKENI. The CDR3 region has the DNA TGTGCCAGCTCGGAAGGACAGCTCACTGAAGCTTTCTTT. This codes for CASSEGQLTEAFF.

The chain links TRBV5-1 to TRBJ1-5; D ambiguous. V was pared by 3 bases and J by 6 bases, with 19 bases between. Germline CDR1 and CDR2: SGHRS and YFSETQ. CDR3 length: 16 amino acids. The CDR3 DNA is TGCGCCAGCAGCTCCGTTCGGGAGTTCCTAATTCAGCCCCAGCATTTT. Translation: CASSSVREFLIQPQHF.

This chain joins TRBV7-8 and TRBJ1-5; maybe TRBD1 (6 bases). V was cut by 4 bases and J by 7 bases, with 26 bases left in between. Looked up from germline, CDR1 is SGHVS and CDR2 is FQNEAQ. The CDR3 spans 18 residues. In nucleotides, the CDR3 is TGTGCCAGCAGCTCCCTTTTGGGAGGGAGGACAGTCGGCCAGCCCCAGCATTTT. Its protein product is CASSSLLGGRTVGQPQHF.

This rearrangement joins TRBV7-8 to TRBJ1-4; D might be TRBD1 (6 bases). The CDR3 sequence is 15 residues long. The V gene lost 1 base and the J gene lost 4 bases, with 10 bases spanning the gap. CDR1 is SGHVS and CDR2 is FQNEAQ in the germline V gene. The CDR3 DNA is TGTGCCAGCAGCTTAGGGACAGCCAATAATGAAAAACTGTTTTTT. Residues: CASSLGTANNEKLFF.

The rearrangement uses TRBV14 and TRBJ2-7; D remains ambiguous. The germline V and J ends were trimmed by 4 bases and 2 bases, with 6 bases remaining between them. There are 12 residues in the CDR3. Germline CDR1 SGHDN, CDR2 FVKESK. DNA for the CDR3: TGTGCCAGCAGCCCATTCCCCTACGAGCAGTACTTC. This gives the protein CASSPFPYEQYF.

Notes on this clone: This probably arose from a read error, given a far larger clone one base away. The chain recombines TRBV7-6 with TRBJ2-7; D might be TRBD2 (6 bases). The germline V gene has CDR1 SGHVS and CDR2 FNYEAQ. Trimming left V 5 bases short and J 0 bases short, with 14 bases between. This CDR3 comprises 15 residues. The CDR3 reads CASSQVAESSYEQYF. DNA of the CDR3: TGTGCCAGCAGCCAAGTAGCGGAGAGCTCCTACGAGCAGTACTTC.